The entry that follows covers one T cell receptor (beta chain) sequence. The antigen remains unidentified. The data were obtained in a study of CXCR3-negative and CXCR3-positive naive CD8 T cells. For the study at large: Summed over all libraries, TRB reads came to about 130 million, with about 1.5 +/- 0.3 million per library.

All TRB cDNA libraries came from 5' RACE performed with UMI labels. TCRdb re-analyzed the 5' RACE reads; it lists each CDR3 protein once, without DNA. The sample has 120,000 to 150,000 distinct CDR3 sequences. Germline CDR1 reads SEHNR; CDR2 reads FQNEAQ (reference sequence). This CDR3 comprises 12 residues. The study's findings and limits: Against CXCR3-negative naive cells, CXCR3-positive naive cells showed more hydrophobic TRB CDR3s.

Naive CD8+ T lymphocytes were specified as CD45RO-CCR7+CD27+CD95-. The V call is TRBV7-9, the J call TRBJ2-1. The sequence was collected from a human donor in good health. Some clones in this sample may be carry-over from other donors' samples. The sample comprised naive CXCR3+ CD8+ T cells from blood. Subset meaning: CD45RO-CCR7+CD27+CD95- naive CD8+ T cells expressing CXCR3 (TNR3+). CDR3 sequence: CASSVAVEEQFF.